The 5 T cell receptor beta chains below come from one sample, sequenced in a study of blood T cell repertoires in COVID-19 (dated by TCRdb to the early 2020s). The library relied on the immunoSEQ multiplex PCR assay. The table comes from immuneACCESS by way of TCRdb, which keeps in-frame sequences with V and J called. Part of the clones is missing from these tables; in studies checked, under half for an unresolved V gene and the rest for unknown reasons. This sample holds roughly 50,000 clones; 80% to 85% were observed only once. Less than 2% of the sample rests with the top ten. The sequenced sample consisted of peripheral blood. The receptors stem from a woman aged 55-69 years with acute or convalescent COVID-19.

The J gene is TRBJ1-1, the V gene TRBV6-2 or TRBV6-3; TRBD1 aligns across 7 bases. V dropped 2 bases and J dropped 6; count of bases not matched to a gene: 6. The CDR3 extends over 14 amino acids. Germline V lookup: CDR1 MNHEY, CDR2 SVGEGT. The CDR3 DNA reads TGTGCCAGCAGTTACCGACAGGGAGTGTCTGAAGCTTTCTTT. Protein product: CASSYRQGVSEAFF.

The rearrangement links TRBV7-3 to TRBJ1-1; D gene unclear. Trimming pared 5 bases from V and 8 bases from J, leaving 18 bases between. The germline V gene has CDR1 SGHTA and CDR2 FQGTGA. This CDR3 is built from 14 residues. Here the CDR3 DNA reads TGTGCCAGCAGCCGATCAGCGGCTGTGGGGGAAGCTTTCTTT. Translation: CASSRSAAVGEAFF.

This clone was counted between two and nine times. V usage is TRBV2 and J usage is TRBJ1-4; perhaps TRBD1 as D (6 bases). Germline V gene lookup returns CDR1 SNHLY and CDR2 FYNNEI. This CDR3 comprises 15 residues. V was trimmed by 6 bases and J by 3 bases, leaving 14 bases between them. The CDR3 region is CASRRTDGPNEKLFF. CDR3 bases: TGTGCCAGCAGGCGGACAGACGGACCTAATGAAAAACTGTTTTTT.

The chain's CDR3 is CASSLDLEKLFF. The CDR3 DNA sequence: TGTGCCAGCAGCTTAGATCTTGAAAAACTGTTTTTT. This chain connects TRBV7-2 to TRBJ1-4, with D uncertain. Germline V gene lookup returns CDR1 SGHTA and CDR2 FQGNSA. V was shortened by 1 base and J by 7 bases, with 4 bases between the two germline ends. The CDR3 consists of 12 residues.

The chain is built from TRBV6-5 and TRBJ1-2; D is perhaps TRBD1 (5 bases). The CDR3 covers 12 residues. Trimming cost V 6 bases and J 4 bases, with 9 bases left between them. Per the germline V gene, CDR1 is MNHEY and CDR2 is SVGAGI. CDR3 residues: CASRGGTYGYTF. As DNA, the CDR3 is TGTGCCAGCAGGGGGGGGACCTATGGCTACACCTTC.